This TCR beta chain emerged from a study of Graves' ophthalmopathy and Graves' hyperthyroidism. TCR beta CDR3 amplification used RNA transcripts. HTBI primers were used in a first-round RT-PCR, which preceded a second-round multiplex PCR. TCRdb reanalysed the multiplex PCR reads using MiXCR and keeps one entry per CDR3 protein. The sample shows 900,000 to 1,200,000 distinct CDR3 sequences, 36% of them seen only once. The V and J ends lost 0 bases and 7 bases, in that order; junction bases with no gene match: 6. Germline-derived CDR1 and CDR2 are MNHEY and SVGEGT. The CDR3 length is 17 residues. This clonotype was seen only a few times.

The material sequenced was peripheral blood or thyroid tissue (not recorded which). The TCR was taken from an adult man with Graves' hyperthyroidism. The chain has TRBV6-2 or TRBV6-3 and TRBJ2-6, with TRBD2 matching 10 bases. CDR3 sequence reads: CASSYSSSGGDANVLTF. The CDR3 DNA is TGTGCCAGCAGTTACTCGTCTAGCGGGGGTGATGCCAACGTCCTGACTTTC.